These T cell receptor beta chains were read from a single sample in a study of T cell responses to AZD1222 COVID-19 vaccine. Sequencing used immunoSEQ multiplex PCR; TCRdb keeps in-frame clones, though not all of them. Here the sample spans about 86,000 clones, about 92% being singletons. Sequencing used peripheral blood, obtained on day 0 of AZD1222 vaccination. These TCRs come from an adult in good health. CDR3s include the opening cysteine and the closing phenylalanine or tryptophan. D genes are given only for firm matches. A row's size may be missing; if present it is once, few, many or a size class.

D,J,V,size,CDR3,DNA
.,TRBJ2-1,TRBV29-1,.,CSGGFSYNEQFF,TGCAGCGGTGGCTTCTCCTACAATGAGCAGTTCTTC
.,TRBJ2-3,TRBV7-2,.,CASSFGLEGDTQYF,TGTGCCAGCAGCTTCGGTCTGGAGGGAGATACGCAGTATTTT
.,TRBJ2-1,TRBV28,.,CASISSVGTGQFF,TGTGCCAGCATTAGTTCTGTTGGGACGGGGCAGTTCTTC
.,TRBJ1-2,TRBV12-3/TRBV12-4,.,CASSSARAGYTF,TGTGCCAGCAGTTCCGCCAGGGCCGGCTACACCTTC
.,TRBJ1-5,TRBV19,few,CANLNQPQHF,TGTGCCAATTTAAATCAGCCCCAGCATTTT
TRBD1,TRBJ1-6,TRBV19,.,CASTGGQGVVGNSPLHF,TGTGCCAGTACCGGAGGACAGGGGGTGGTTGGAAATTCACCCCTCCACTTT
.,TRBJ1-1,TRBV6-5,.,CASSRGGVNTEAFF,TGTGCCAGCAGTCGGGGGGGGGTGAACACTGAAGCTTTCTTT
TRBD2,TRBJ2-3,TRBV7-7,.,CASSSRAGETHTQYF,TGTGCCAGCAGCTCTAGAGCGGGGGAAACTCATACGCAGTATTTT
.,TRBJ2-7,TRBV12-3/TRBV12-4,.,CASSLGNVKPRF,TGTGCCAGCAGTTTAGGGAACGTGAAGCCCAGATTC
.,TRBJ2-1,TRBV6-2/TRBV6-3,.,CASSNPRNEQFF,TGTGCCAGCAGTAACCCCCGCAATGAGCAGTTCTTC
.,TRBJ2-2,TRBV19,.,CASSIPNTGELFF,TGTGCCAGTAGTATACCGAACACCGGGGAGCTGTTTTTT
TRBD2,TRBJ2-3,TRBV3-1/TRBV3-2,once,CASRQTPGLAVDTQYF,TGTGCCAGCAGACAAACCCCGGGACTAGCTGTTGATACGCAGTATTTT
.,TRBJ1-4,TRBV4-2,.,CASSQGGSTNEKLFF,TGTGCCAGCAGCCAAGGAGGCTCAACTAATGAAAAACTGTTTTTT
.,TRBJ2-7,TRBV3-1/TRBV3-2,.,CASSHVRSSYEQYF,TGTGCCAGCAGCCACGTTCGGAGCTCCTACGAGCAGTACTTC
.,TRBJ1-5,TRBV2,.,CASSEQGVSNQPQHF,TGTGCCAGCAGTGAACAAGGGGTAAGCAATCAGCCCCAGCATTTT
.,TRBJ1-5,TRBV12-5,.,CASGFGAPNQPQHF,TGTGCTAGTGGTTTTGGGGCCCCCAATCAGCCCCAGCATTTT
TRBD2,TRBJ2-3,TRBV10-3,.,CATRLAGEDTQYF,TGTGCCACCCGACTAGCGGGAGAAGATACGCAGTATTTT
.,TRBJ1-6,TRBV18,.,CASSPGQGMGSPLHF,TGTGCCAGCTCACCAGGGCAGGGGATGGGTTCACCCCTCCACTTT
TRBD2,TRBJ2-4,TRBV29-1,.,CSATSTKNIQYF,TGCAGCGCGACTAGCACGAAAAACATTCAGTACTTC
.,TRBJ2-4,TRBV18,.,CASSPPDRPPDKNIQYF,TGTGCCAGCTCACCTCCCGACAGACCGCCGGACAAAAACATTCAGTACTTC
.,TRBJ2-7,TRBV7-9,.,CASSSGRDSVYEQYF,TGTGCCAGCAGCTCTGGGCGGGATTCGGTCTACGAGCAGTACTTC
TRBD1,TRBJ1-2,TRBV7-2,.,CASENGGQPNYGYTF,TGTGCCAGTGAGAATGGGGGACAGCCTAACTATGGCTACACCTTC
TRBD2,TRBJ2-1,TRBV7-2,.,CASSLTTTSGGYNEQFF,TGTGCCAGCAGCTTAACAACGACTAGCGGGGGATACAATGAGCAGTTCTTC
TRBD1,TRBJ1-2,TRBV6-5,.,CASSYRQGDGYTF,TGTGCCAGCAGTTACCGACAGGGGGATGGCTACACCTTC
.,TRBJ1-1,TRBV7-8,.,CASSLDTSSTEAFF,TGTGCCAGCAGCTTAGACACCTCGAGCACTGAAGCTTTCTTT
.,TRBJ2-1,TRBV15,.,CATSREVAAQGNEQFF,TGTGCCACCAGCAGAGAGGTAGCGGCCCAGGGCAATGAGCAGTTCTTC
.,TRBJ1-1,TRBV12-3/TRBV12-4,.,CASSFMSYTEAFF,TGTGCCAGCAGTTTTATGTCCTACACTGAAGCTTTCTTT
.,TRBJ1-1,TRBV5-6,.,CASSLGAIGTEAFF,TGTGCCAGCAGCTTGGGGGCAATTGGCACTGAAGCTTTCTTT
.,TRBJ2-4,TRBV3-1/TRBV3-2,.,CASSPGNIQYF,TGTGCCAGCAGCCCGGGGAACATTCAGTACTTC
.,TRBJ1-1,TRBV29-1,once,CSVEDLRPRDTEAFF,TGCAGCGTTGAAGATCTGCGGCCAAGGGACACTGAAGCTTTCTTT
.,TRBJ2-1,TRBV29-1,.,CSVRAYNEQFF,TGCAGCGTCCGGGCCTACAATGAGCAGTTCTTC
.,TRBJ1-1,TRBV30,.,CAWRIDLTEAFF,TGTGCCTGGAGAATCGATCTCACTGAAGCTTTCTTT
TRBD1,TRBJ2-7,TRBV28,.,CASSGGQGALREQYF,TGTGCCAGCAGTGGGGGACAGGGGGCCCTGAGGGAGCAGTACTTC
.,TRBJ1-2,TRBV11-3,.,CASSSAPPGVNYGYTF,TGTGCCAGCAGCTCCGCTCCGCCGGGAGTTAACTATGGCTACACCTTC
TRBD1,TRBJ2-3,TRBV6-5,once,CASRRQGVDTQYF,TGTGCCAGCAGACGGCAGGGGGTAGATACGCAGTATTTT
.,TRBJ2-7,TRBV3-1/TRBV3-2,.,CASSQGTEQYF,TGTGCCAGCAGCCAAGGTACGGAGCAGTACTTC
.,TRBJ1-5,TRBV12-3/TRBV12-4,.,CASREQDNQPQHF,TGTGCCAGCAGGGAACAGGACAATCAGCCCCAGCATTTT
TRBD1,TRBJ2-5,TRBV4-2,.,CASSQEGGRGRGETQYF,TGTGCCAGCAGCCAAGAAGGCGGCAGGGGGCGCGGGGAGACCCAGTACTTC
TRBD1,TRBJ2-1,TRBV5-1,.,CASSLQGQGNGNEQFF,TGCGCCAGCAGCTTGCAGGGACAGGGGAACGGCAATGAGCAGTTCTTC
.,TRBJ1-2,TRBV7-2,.,CASTVVGGAHGYTF,TGTGCCAGCACCGTGGTCGGGGGGGCACATGGCTACACCTTC
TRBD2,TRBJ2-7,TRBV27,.,CASSLSRGDYEQYF,TGTGCCAGCTCACTTTCCCGGGGGGACTACGAGCAGTACTTC